Below are 2 T cell receptor beta chains sequenced from a single sample in a study of T cells in Graves' hyperthyroidism and ophthalmopathy. Regions amplified from RNA transcripts were the TCR beta CDR3 regions. HTBI primers drove first-round RT-PCR of the TCR CDR3. TCRdb passed the multiplex PCR reads through MiXCR, listing each CDR3 protein once. The table includes approximately 710,000 distinct CDR3 sequences, 15% to 20% detected once. Sequencing was done on a sample of blood. These receptors were taken from a man aged 50 or older with Graves' hyperthyroidism.

This clonotype turned up a few times. The chain combines TRBV11-2 with TRBJ1-3; D is undetermined. Germline V gene data show CDR1 as SGHAT and CDR2 as FQNNGV. The V end was cut by 5 bases, the J end by 4 bases, with 24 bases between. The length of the CDR3 is 18 residues. CDR3 nucleotide sequence: TGTGCCAGCAGCCCTGCTCCCTACTGGACTACGGCGGGAAACACCATATATTTT. This translates into CASSPAPYWTTAGNTIYF.

This clonotype was observed many times. The V gene is TRBV29-1, the J gene TRBJ2-3; weak D call: TRBD1 (5 bases). The germline V gene encodes CDR1 SQVTM and CDR2 ANQGSEA. The CDR3 sequence is 14 residues long. Trimming shortened V by 1 base and J by 2 bases, and 10 bases separated the two germline ends. For the CDR3, the DNA is TGCAGCGTTGAAGTACAGGCGACCACAGATACGCAGTATTTT. Its translation is CSVEVQATTDTQYF.